This T cell receptor (beta chain) was sequenced for a study of blood T cell repertoires in COVID-19. Looking at the study overall: The samples span acute and convalescent COVID-19 from the United States, Italy and Spain. Sources were T cells, B-cell-depleted T cells, or PBMCs; the material itself was cDNA or gDNA.

Original handling: Estimates of nucleated cell counts were drawn from the amplification of reference gene primers. Assay: immunoSEQ multiplex PCR; the TCRdb copy retains only in-frame clones and omits some. V and J calls and clone size are copied from that table; D and trimming were computed from the DNA. The sample carries some 170,000 clones, 84% recorded once. This clone has a handful of counts. The sample consisted of peripheral blood. The receptor was derived from a woman at least 80 years old with acute or convalescent COVID-19.

CDR3: CASSSRGEQYF. The CDR3 bases are TGTGCCAGCAGCTCCAGAGGCGAGCAGTACTTC. The rearrangement joins TRBV5-6 to TRBJ2-7; D ambiguous. Looked up from germline, CDR1 is SGHDT and CDR2 is YYEEEE. Trimming left V 3 bases short and J 6 bases short, with 7 bases between. The CDR3 has 11 amino acids.